These 18 T cell receptor beta chains originate from one sample sequenced in a study of blood T cells in healthy people across ages. A second PCR of about 7 to 12 cycles used a sample-barcoded 5' primer and a J-beta primer mix. From the 5' RACE reads, TCRdb called clonotypes with MiXCR, one entry per CDR3 protein. Here the sample spans around 1,000,000 distinct CDR3 sequences, under 30% being singletons. In addition, the sample was reused for a study of T cells of mothers and their children.

The sequencing sample was made of blood. The origin of the receptors is a girl aged 2 to 10 in good health.

The chain has TRBV25-1 and TRBJ1-5; possibly TRBD1 for D (5 bases). Per the germline V gene, CDR1 is MGHDK and CDR2 is SYGVNS. CDR3 length: 13 residues. The V end was cut by 2 bases, the J end by 5 bases, with 7 bases between. The CDR3, as DNA: TGTGCCAGCAGTGAACGGGGGGATCAGCCCCAGCATTTT. As protein: CASSERGDQPQHF.

The rearrangement joins TRBV25-1 to TRBJ2-6; TRBD2 is a possible D gene (6 bases). V lost 1 base, J lost 5 bases, and 12 bases lay in between. Germline-derived CDR1 and CDR2 are MGHDK and SYGVNS. The CDR3 loop spans 16 amino acids. CDR3 DNA: TGTGCCAGCAGTGAATGGGCGGGGATCAGGGCCAACGTCCTGACTTTC. This translates into CASSEWAGIRANVLTF.

The gene calls are TRBV29-1 and TRBJ2-5, with a possible D match to TRBD1 (5 bases). V was shortened by 3 bases and J by 3 bases, with 11 bases between the two germline ends. This CDR3 has 13 residues. In germline, CDR1 is SQVTM, CDR2 ANQGSEA. The CDR3 DNA follows: TGCAGCGTTGATTTCAGGGTGGAAGAGACCCAGTACTTC. It encodes CSVDFRVEETQYF.

The chain recombines TRBV10-3 with TRBJ2-7; D is possibly TRBD1 (5 bases). From germline, CDR1 is ENHRY and CDR2 SYGVKD. With 4 bases removed from V and 3 bases from J, the gap between germline ends came to 19 bases. The CDR3 covers 16 residues. CDR3 residues: CAISGSRYQGNYEQYF. Here the CDR3 DNA reads TGTGCCATCAGTGGTTCGAGATACCAGGGCAACTACGAGCAGTACTTC.

The sample holds a few counts of this clonotype. The rearrangement links TRBV29-1 to TRBJ2-3; D not certain. The CDR3 length is 12 residues. The germline V gene has CDR1 SQVTM and CDR2 ANQGSEA. The ends were cut back, 6 bases at V and 3 bases at J, with 10 bases in the middle. The CDR3 here is CSVVDATDTQYF. The CDR3 nucleotides are TGCAGCGTGGTGGACGCTACAGATACGCAGTATTTT.

The V call is TRBV21-1, the J call TRBJ2-5. TRBV21-1 is a listed pseudogene. The CDR3 is 11 amino acids. The CDR3 region has the DNA TGTGCCAGCGCCACGCGAGAGACCCAGTACTTC. This encodes CASATRETQYF.

V gene TRBV20-1 combines with J gene TRBJ2-3; TRBD1 matches 10 bases. Germline V gives CDR1 DFQATT, CDR2 SNEGSKA (reference sequence). The CDR3 has 14 amino acids. The CDR3 nucleotides are TGCAGCGTTCTCGAGGACAGGGGGACAGATACGCAGTATTTT. Protein: CSVLEDRGTDTQYF.

The rearrangement uses TRBV29-1 and TRBJ2-7; possible D gene TRBD2, 6 bases. Per the germline V gene, CDR1 is SQVTM and CDR2 is ANQGSEA. The CDR3 is 14 amino acids. Trimming removed 0 bases at V and 0 bases at J, with 9 bases between. CDR3 sequence: CSVEDSGSSYEQYF. The CDR3 DNA sequence: TGCAGCGTTGAAGATTCCGGGAGCTCCTACGAGCAGTACTTC.

This clonotype has only a few counts. The V and J genes are TRBV15 and TRBJ2-3; 7 positions agree with TRBD2. The CDR3 length is 16 residues. Trimming at V came to 0 bases and at J to 3 bases, leaving 6 bases not matched to a gene. The germline V gene has CDR1 LNHNV and CDR2 YYDKDF (reference sequence). CDR3 in DNA: TGTGCCACCAGCAGAGAAATGCGGGAGTGGACAGATACGCAGTATTTT. It translates to CATSREMREWTDTQYF.

This chain connects TRBV20-1 to TRBJ1-4, with 7 nucleotides matching TRBD1. Germline lookup yields CDR1 DFQATT and CDR2 SNEGSKA (reference sequence). The V gene end was trimmed by 3 bases and the J gene end by 0 bases; junction bases not matched to a gene: 1. The CDR3 consists of 14 residues. CDR3 nucleotides: TGCAGTGCTAGTAGGGGGCCAACTAATGAAAAACTGTTTTTT. This encodes CSASRGPTNEKLFF.

This clonotype showed up just a few times. This chain links TRBV12-3 or TRBV12-4 with TRBJ2-7, with 8 nucleotides matching TRBD2. The junction had 15 bases not matched to a gene; V was cut back by 5 bases and J by 6 bases. The CDR3 runs to 16 residues. The CDR3 region is CASSPAALGRDREQYF. For the CDR3, the DNA is TGTGCCAGCAGTCCTGCGGCCCTCGGGAGGGATCGCGAGCAGTACTTC.

This clonotype was counted between two and nine times. The CDR3 loop is CASSLVSRGTYEQYF. The CDR3, as DNA: TGTGCCAGCAGCTTAGTAAGCCGCGGGACCTACGAGCAGTACTTC. The chain is built from TRBV7-9 and TRBJ2-5, with D possibly being TRBD2 (6 bases). Judging by the DNA end, TRBJ2-7 fits better; the J call may be wrong. In germline, CDR1 is SEHNR, CDR2 FQNEAQ (reference sequence). The CDR3 is 15 residues long.

This clonotype was recorded at least ten times. The chain links TRBV6-1 to TRBJ1-1; D not resolved. The CDR3 runs 16 residues. V dropped 1 base and J dropped 1 base, with 13 bases sitting between them. Germline V gives CDR1 MNHNS, CDR2 SASEGT. The CDR3 bases are TGTGCCAGCAGTGAAGGGCCAACTGTCAGGAACACTGAAGCTTTCTTT. It translates to CASSEGPTVRNTEAFF.

There are a few counts of this clonotype. The rearrangement joins TRBV12-3 or TRBV12-4 to TRBJ2-5, with D maybe TRBD2 (5 bases). CDR3 length equals 14 residues. Trimming pared 8 bases from V and 4 bases from J, leaving 17 bases between. CDR3 amino acids: CASGHERSVETQYF. Written as DNA, the CDR3 is TGTGCCAGCGGTCACGAGCGGAGCGTAGAGACCCAGTACTTC.

This clonotype was seen only a few times. The genes are TRBV29-1 and TRBJ2-5, with TRBD2 identical over 7 bases. Germline CDR1 is SQVTM and CDR2 is ANQGSEA. The CDR3 is 11 amino acids. V dropped 7 bases and J dropped 5; count of bases not matched to a gene: 4. For the CDR3, the DNA is TGCAGCGAAGGGGAGGGGGAGACCCAGTACTTC. Its translation is CSEGEGETQYF.

This clonotype was seen a few times. The CDR3 nucleotides are TGTGCCAGCAGCCAAGATAGGGCAATAGAGACGCAGTATTTT. Encoded protein: CASSQDRAIETQYF. J is TRBJ2-3 and V is TRBV3-1; no reliable D call. Germline V CDR1 and CDR2: LGHDT, YNNKEL (reference sequence). The CDR3 runs to 14 residues. V was cut by 0 bases and J by 9 bases, with 13 bases left in between.

The rearrangement links TRBV28 to TRBJ2-3, with D perhaps matching TRBD1 (6 bases). Germline assignment: CDR1 MDHEN and CDR2 SYDVKM. V lost 1 base, J lost 5 bases, and 10 bases lay in between. The CDR3 extends over 14 amino acids. The CDR3 region is CASSLSQGGDTQYF. CDR3 nucleotides: TGTGCCAGCAGTTTATCACAGGGTGGAGATACGCAGTATTTT.

This clonotype was observed a handful of times. The chain links TRBV24-1 to TRBJ2-7; 7 positions match TRBD2. With the DNA end fitting TRBJ2-1 better, the J assignment may be wrong. The CDR3 is 15 residues long. Germline V gives CDR1 KGHDR, CDR2 SFDVKD. In DNA, the CDR3 is TGTGCCACCAGTGACCAAAAAACAAGCGGGGATGAGCAGTTCTTC. Translated: CATSDQKTSGDEQFF.